This T cell receptor beta chain comes out of a study of cytomegalovirus exposure and HLA in healthy donors. Study findings and constraints: The study put roughly 160 TCR beta chains on its list as cytomegalovirus-associated. Subsequent analysis showed first-cohort TCR clusters tending to co-occur in around 130 validation repertoires.

In this sample, this clone turned up a few times. Antigen: not known. From germline, CDR1 is KGHSH and CDR2 LQKENI. The CDR3 loop spans 13 amino acids. V lost 4 bases to trimming and J lost 4 bases; unmatched junction nucleotides: 3. Produced via immunoSEQ multiplex PCR; TCRdb's table is partial and in-frame only. Among fewer than 150,000 clones listed, 82% were seen once. The material sequenced was PBMCs. The rearrangement links TRBV18 to TRBJ1-1, with 7 bases lining up with TRBD1. This receptor was taken from a man in his thirties or forties in good health and CMV-seropositive. The CDR3 loop is CASSLQGGTEAFF. The CDR3 DNA is TGTGCCAGCTCACTTCAGGGGGGCACTGAAGCTTTCTTT.